This T cell receptor (beta chain) was identified during a study of T cell responses to AZD1222 COVID-19 vaccine. Trimming took 4 bases from V and 1 from J, leaving 11 bases between them. The CDR3 has 15 amino acids. Germline V gene data show CDR1 as LGHNA and CDR2 as YSLEER. TCRdb keeps only in-frame clones here, not all; method: immunoSEQ multiplex PCR. The sample lists roughly 200,000 clones, 85% to 95% seen once, with more than 0.85% in the top ten. This clone was seen more than once but under ten times. Antigen unknown. Study outcomes and limitations: After the peak T cell response, and only then, were repertoires sampled.

V gene TRBV4-3 combines with J gene TRBJ1-5; possible D gene TRBD1, 6 bases. This receptor was taken from an adult who received the MenACWY meningococcal vaccine as a control. Sequences were derived from peripheral blood, sampled 28 days after the second dose of the MenACWY control vaccine. As DNA, the CDR3 is TGCGCCAGCAGCCGCAACAGGGAAAGCAATCAGCCCCAGCATTTT. It specifies CASSRNRESNQPQHF.